This T cell receptor beta chain was identified during a study of cytomegalovirus exposure and HLA in healthy donors. About this clone: Its antigen is undetermined.

From germline, CDR1 is PRHDT and CDR2 FYEKMQ (reference sequence). This CDR3 has 15 residues. The V end lost 7 bases, the J end lost 5 bases, and 20 bases lay between the germline ends. Study-wide points: Per a later analysis, HLA-associated TCR beta chains showed more clonal expansion than other, equally common TCR beta chains. Across donors, presence/absence analyses took sequencing depth to be roughly uniform.

60 Vbeta and 13 Jbeta primers were used in PCR. Per the study methods: Later, tens of millions of unique TCR beta chains were counted in an analysis, and about 10 million of them were shared. Profiled with immunoSEQ multiplex PCR; TCRdb holds only in-frame clones, not every one. D and trimming come from the DNA, and the V and J calls and clone size come from that table. This table holds 200,000 or so clones, 70% to 85% found once. The receptor was isolated from a boy between 2 and 10 years old in good health and CMV-seronegative. Sequenced sample: PBMCs. The chain is built from TRBV13 and TRBJ2-5, with TRBD1 as a possible D gene (5 bases). The CDR3 region is CASMARTNGPETQYF. The CDR3 nucleotides read TGTGCCAGCATGGCCCGGACAAACGGTCCGGAGACCCAGTACTTC.